This TCR beta chain appears in the sequencing data of a study of blood T cells in healthy people across ages. Germline lookup yields CDR1 SGHKS and CDR2 YYEKEE (reference sequence). Between the trimmed V and J ends, which lost 3 bases and 4 bases, there was a span of 6 bases. This CDR3 is 12 amino acids long. Then a second PCR, running about 6 to 12 cycles, was carried out with a sample-barcoded 5' primer and a J-beta primer mix. TCRdb redid the calling of the 5' RACE reads with MiXCR, one entry per CDR3 protein. The table shows some 560,000 distinct CDR3 sequences, with 27% occurring only once. Separately, the same data were catalogued under a study of T cells of mothers and their children.

Sequencing was performed on blood. This clonotype was obtained from a boy aged 2 to 10 in good health. The chain joins TRBV5-5 to TRBJ2-3; D gene ambiguous. This chain's CDR3 is CASSSIADTQYF. The CDR3, as DNA: TGTGCCAGCAGCTCCATAGCAGATACGCAGTATTTT.